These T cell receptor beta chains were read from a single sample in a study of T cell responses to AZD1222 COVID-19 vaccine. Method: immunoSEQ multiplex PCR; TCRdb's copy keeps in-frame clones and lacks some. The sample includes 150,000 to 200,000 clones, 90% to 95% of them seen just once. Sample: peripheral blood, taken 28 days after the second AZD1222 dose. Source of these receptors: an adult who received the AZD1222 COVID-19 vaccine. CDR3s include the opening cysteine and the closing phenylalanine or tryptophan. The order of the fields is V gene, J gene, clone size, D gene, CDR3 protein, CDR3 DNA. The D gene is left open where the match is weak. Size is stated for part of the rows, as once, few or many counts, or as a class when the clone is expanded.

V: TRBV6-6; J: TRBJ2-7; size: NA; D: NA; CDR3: CASSYSSQFSYEQYF; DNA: TGTGCCAGCAGTTACTCGAGCCAGTTCTCCTACGAGCAGTACTTC
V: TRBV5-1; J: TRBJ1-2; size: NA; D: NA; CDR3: CASSLEGHGGYTF; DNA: TGCGCCAGCAGCTTGGAAGGACACGGTGGCTACACCTTC
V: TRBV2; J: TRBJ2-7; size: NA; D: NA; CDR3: CASSPRSGLYEQYF; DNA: TGTGCCAGCAGCCCTCGGTCAGGGCTGTACGAGCAGTACTTC
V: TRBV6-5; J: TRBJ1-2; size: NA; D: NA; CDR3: CASSYEREYGYTF; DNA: TGTGCCAGCAGTTACGAGAGGGAGTATGGCTACACCTTC
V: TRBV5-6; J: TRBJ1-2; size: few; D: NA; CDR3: CASSLRADYGYTF; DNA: TGTGCCAGCAGCTTGAGGGCAGATTATGGCTACACCTTC
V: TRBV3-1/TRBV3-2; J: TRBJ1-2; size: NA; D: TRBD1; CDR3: CASSQDIGRGPLGYTF; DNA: TGTGCCAGCAGCCAAGATATTGGCAGGGGGCCCCTTGGCTACACCTTC
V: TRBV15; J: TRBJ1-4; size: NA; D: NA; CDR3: CATSRGMMATNEKLFF; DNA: TGTGCCACCAGCAGGGGCATGATGGCAACTAATGAAAAACTGTTTTTT
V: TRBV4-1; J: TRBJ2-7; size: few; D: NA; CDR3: CASSPKAGAAYEQYF; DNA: TGCGCCAGCAGCCCCAAGGCGGGGGCCGCATACGAGCAGTACTTC
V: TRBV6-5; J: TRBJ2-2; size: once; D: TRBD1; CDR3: CASRTDRETGELFF; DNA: TGTGCCAGCAGAACAGACAGGGAGACCGGGGAGCTGTTTTTT
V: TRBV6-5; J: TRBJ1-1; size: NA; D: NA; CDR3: CATRGNTEAFF; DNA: TGTGCCACCAGGGGGAACACTGAAGCTTTCTTT
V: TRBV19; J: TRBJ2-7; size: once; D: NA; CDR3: CASIRSSAYEQYF; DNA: TGTGCCAGTATCAGGAGCAGTGCCTACGAGCAGTACTTC
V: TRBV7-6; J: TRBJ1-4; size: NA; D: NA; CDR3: CASSLEPWAQGSGELFF; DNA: TGTGCCAGCAGCTTAGAGCCTTGGGCTCAGGGCTCAGGGGAACTGTTTTTT
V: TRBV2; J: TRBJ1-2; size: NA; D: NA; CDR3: CASSEIGFLGYTF; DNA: TGTGCCAGCAGTGAAATAGGGTTTCTTGGCTACACCTTC
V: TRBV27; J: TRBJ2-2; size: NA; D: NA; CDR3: CASRGFTGELFF; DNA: TGTGCCAGCAGAGGATTCACCGGGGAGCTGTTTTTT
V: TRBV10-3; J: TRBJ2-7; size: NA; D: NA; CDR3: CAISEGERSYEQYF; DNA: TGTGCCATCAGTGAGGGGGAGAGGTCCTACGAGCAGTACTTC
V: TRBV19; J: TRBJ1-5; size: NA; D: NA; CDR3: CASSIARNQPQHF; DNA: TGTGCCAGTAGTATAGCGAGGAACCAGCCCCAGCATTTT
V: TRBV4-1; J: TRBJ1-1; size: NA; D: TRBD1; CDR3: CASSQVLLRHGQGLGAFF; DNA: TGCGCCAGCAGCCAAGTACTATTACGGCACGGACAGGGGTTGGGAGCTTTCTTT
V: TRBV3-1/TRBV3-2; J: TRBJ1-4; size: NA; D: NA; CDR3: CASSQTEKLFF; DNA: TGTGCCAGCAGCCAAACTGAAAAACTGTTTTTT
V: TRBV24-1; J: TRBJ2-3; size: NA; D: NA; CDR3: CATSEGGAEDTQYF; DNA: TGTGCCACCTCCGAAGGGGGGGCGGAAGATACGCAGTATTTT
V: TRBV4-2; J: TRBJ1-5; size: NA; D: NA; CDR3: CASSQDSIGAAGQPQHF; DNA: TGTGCCAGCAGCCAAGATTCGATTGGGGCGGCCGGTCAGCCCCAGCATTTT
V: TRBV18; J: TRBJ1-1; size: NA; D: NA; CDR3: CASSRQEIFTEAFF; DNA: TGTGCCAGCTCCAGACAGGAAATATTCACTGAAGCTTTCTTT
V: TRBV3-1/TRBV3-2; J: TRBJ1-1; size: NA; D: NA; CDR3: CASSHALNTEAFF; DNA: TGTGCCAGCAGCCATGCTCTTAACACTGAAGCTTTCTTT
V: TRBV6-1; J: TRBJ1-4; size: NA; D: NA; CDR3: CASSEAGATNEKLFF; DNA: TGTGCCAGCAGTGAAGCAGGTGCAACTAATGAAAAACTGTTTTTT
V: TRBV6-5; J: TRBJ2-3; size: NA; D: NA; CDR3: CASSYVQGTDTQYF; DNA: TGTGCCAGCAGTTACGTGCAGGGCACAGATACGCAGTATTTT
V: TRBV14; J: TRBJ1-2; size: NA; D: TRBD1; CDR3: CASSQIRGPGVYGYTF; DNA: TGTGCCAGCAGCCAGATCAGGGGGCCTGGAGTGTATGGCTACACCTTC
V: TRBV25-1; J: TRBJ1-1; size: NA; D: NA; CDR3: CASSRGLEAFF; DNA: TGTGCCAGCAGTCGAGGGTTAGAAGCTTTCTTT
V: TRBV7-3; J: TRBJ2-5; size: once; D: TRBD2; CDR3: CASSARLAGQETQYF; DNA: TGTGCCAGCAGCGCGAGACTAGCGGGGCAAGAGACCCAGTACTTC
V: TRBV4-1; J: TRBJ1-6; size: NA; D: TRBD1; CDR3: CASSLAGGNSPLHF; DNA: TGCGCCAGCAGCTTGGCAGGGGGGAATTCACCCCTCCACTTT
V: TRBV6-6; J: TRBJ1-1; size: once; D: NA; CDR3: CASSYYVSGTEAFF; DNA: TGTGCCAGCAGTTACTATGTGAGCGGCACTGAAGCTTTCTTT
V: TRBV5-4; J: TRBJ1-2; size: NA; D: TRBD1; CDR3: CASSPDREYGYTF; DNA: TGTGCCAGCAGCCCTGACAGGGAGTATGGCTACACCTTC
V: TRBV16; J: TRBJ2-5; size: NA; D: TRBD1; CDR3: CASGRQGPETQYF; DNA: TGTGCCAGCGGGAGACAGGGGCCCGAGACCCAGTACTTC
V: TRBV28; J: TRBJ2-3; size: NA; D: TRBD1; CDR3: CASSSGQGADTQYF; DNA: TGTGCCAGCAGTTCCGGACAGGGGGCAGATACGCAGTATTTT
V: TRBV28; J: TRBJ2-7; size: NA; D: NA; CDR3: CASSSGPYEQYF; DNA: TGTGCCAGCAGTTCAGGGCCGTACGAGCAGTACTTC
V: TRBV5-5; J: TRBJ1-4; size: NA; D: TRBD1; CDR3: CASSRGPGTVNEKLFF; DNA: TGTGCCAGCAGTCGGGGGCCCGGGACAGTTAATGAAAAACTGTTTTTT
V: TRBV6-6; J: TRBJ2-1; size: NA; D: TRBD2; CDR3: CASTEFGTSRGNEQFF; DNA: TGTGCCAGCACCGAATTCGGGACTAGCCGCGGCAATGAGCAGTTCTTC
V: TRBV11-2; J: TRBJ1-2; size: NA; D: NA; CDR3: CASSLGSGNYGYTF; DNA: TGTGCCAGCAGCTTAGGTTCCGGCAACTATGGCTACACCTTC
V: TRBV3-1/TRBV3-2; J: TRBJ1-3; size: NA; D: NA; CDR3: CASSLDINTIYF; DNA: TGTGCCAGCAGCCTTGACATCAACACCATATATTTT
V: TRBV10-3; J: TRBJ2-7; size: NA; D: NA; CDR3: CAISDGPQTYEQYF; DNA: TGTGCCATCAGTGACGGTCCTCAAACCTACGAGCAGTACTTC
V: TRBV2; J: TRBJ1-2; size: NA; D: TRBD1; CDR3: CASLPRDRVYGYTF; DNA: TGTGCCAGCCTCCCCCGGGACAGAGTCTATGGCTACACCTTC
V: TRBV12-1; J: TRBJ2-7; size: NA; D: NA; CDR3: CASSPRKGPRSYEQYF; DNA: TGTGCCAGCAGCCCGAGAAAAGGGCCCCGCTCCTACGAGCAGTACTTC
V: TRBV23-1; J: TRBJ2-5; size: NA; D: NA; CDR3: CASSQRRRLNQETQYF; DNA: TGCGCCAGCAGTCAACGGCGGCGGTTGAATCAAGAGACCCAGTACTTC
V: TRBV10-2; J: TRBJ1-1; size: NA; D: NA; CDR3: CASRDVRAADWANTEAFF; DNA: TGCGCCAGCAGGGACGTTCGGGCCGCGGATTGGGCGAACACTGAAGCTTTCTTT
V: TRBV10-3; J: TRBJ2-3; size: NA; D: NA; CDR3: CAISASTGTDTQYF; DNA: TGTGCCATCAGTGCCTCTACGGGCACAGATACGCAGTATTTT
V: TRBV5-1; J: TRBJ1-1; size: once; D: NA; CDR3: CASSLARGERTEAFF; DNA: TGCGCCAGCAGCTTGGCCCGGGGGGAGAGGACTGAAGCTTTCTTT
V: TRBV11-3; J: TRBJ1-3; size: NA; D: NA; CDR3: CASSPYRDHSGNTIYF; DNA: TGTGCCAGCAGTCCCTACCGGGACCATTCTGGAAACACCATATATTTT
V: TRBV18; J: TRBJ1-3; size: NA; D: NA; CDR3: CASSLQGADGNTIYF; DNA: TGTGCCAGCTCACTACAGGGAGCGGATGGAAACACCATATATTTT
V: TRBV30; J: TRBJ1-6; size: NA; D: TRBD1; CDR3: CAWSVGQGASPLHF; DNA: TGTGCCTGGAGTGTTGGACAGGGGGCTTCACCCCTCCACTTT
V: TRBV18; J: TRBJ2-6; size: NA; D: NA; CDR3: CASSLSGANSGANVLTF; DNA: TGTGCCAGCTCCCTCTCCGGGGCTAACTCTGGGGCCAACGTCCTGACTTTC
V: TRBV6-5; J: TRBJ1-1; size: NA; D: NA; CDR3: CASIPPGVDTEAFF; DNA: TGTGCCAGCATACCCCCGGGGGTTGACACTGAAGCTTTCTTT
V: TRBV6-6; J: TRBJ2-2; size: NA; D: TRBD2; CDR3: CASSHHISGANTGELFF; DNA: TGTGCCAGCAGTCATCATATCAGCGGGGCCAACACCGGGGAGCTGTTTTTT
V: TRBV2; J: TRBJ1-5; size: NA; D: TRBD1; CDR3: CASRTGGEAQPQHF; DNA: TGTGCCAGCAGGACAGGGGGCGAGGCTCAGCCCCAGCATTTT
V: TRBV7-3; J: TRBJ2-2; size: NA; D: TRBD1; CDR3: CASSLSRTGSTGELFF; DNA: TGTGCCAGCAGCTTATCCCGGACAGGGAGCACCGGGGAGCTGTTTTTT
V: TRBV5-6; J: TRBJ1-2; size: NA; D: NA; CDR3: CASSLFSRLQGVYGYTF; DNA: TGTGCCAGCAGCTTGTTCTCAAGATTACAGGGAGTCTATGGCTACACCTTC
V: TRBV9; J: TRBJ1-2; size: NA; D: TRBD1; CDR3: CASSGGQGASGYTF; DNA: TGTGCCAGCAGCGGGGGACAGGGGGCGAGTGGCTACACCTTC
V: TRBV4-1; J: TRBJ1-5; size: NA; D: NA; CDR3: CASSQGAGAGNQPQHF; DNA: TGCGCCAGCAGCCAAGGAGCTGGGGCAGGTAATCAGCCCCAGCATTTT